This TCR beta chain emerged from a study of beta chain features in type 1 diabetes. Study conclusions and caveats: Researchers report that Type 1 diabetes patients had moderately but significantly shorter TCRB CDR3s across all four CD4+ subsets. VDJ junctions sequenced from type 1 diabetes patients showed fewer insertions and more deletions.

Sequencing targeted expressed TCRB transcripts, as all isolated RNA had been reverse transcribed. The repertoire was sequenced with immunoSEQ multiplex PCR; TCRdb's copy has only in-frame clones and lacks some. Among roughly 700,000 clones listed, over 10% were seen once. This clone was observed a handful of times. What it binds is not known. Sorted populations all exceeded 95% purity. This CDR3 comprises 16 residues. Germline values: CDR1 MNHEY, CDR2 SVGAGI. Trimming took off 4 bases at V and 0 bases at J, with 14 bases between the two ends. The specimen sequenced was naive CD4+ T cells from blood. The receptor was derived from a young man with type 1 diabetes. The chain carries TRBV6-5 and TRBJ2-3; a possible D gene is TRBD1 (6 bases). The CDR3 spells CASSSGQLRSTDTQYF. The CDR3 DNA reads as TGTGCCAGCAGTTCCGGACAGCTACGTAGCACAGATACGCAGTATTTT.